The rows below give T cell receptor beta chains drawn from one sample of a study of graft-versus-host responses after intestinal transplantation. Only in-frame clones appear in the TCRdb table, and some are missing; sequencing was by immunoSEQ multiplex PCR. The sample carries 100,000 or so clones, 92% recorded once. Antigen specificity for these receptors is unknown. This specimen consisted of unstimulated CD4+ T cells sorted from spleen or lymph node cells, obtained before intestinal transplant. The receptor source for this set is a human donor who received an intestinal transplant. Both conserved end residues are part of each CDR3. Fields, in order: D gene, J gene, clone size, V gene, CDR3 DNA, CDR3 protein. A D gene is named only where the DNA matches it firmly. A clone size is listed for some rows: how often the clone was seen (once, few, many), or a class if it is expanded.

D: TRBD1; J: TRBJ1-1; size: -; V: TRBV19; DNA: TGTGCCAGTAGTAGTTTGACACAGGGGAGGGAAGCTTTCTTT; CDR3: CASSSLTQGREAFF
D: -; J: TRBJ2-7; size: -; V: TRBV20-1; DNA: TGCAGTGCTGAGTACCAATACGAGCAGTACTTC; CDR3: CSAEYQYEQYF
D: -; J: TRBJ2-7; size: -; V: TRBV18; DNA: TGTGCCAGCTCACCAATAGAGGGCCACGAGCAGTACTTC; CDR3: CASSPIEGHEQYF
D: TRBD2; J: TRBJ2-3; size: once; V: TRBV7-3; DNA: TGTGCCAGCAGCCGCTCGGGTCGGGGGGGCGCAGATACGCAGTATTTT; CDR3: CASSRSGRGGADTQYF
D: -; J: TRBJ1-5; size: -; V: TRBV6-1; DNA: TGTGCCAGCAGCCCTCCCCGGTCCTTCAATCAGCCCCAGCATTTT; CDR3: CASSPPRSFNQPQHF
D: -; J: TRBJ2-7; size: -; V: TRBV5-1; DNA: TGCGCCAGCAGCGAGGGTCACACGGCCTTCTACGAGCAGTACTTC; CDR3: CASSEGHTAFYEQYF
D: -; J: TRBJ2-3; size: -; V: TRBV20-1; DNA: TGCAGTGCTCTCGGCACAGATACGCAGTATTTT; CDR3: CSALGTDTQYF
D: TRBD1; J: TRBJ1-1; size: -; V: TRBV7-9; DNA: TGTGCCAGCAGCTTACTCCGACAGGGGAACACTGAAGCTTTCTTT; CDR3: CASSLLRQGNTEAFF
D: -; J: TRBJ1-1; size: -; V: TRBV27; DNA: TGTGCCAGCAGTTTATCACACGTATACACTGAAGCTTTCTTT; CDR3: CASSLSHVYTEAFF
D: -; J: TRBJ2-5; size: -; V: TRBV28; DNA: TGTGCCAGCAGTAACGTTAGGGGTATCCAAGAGACCCAGTACTTC; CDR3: CASSNVRGIQETQYF
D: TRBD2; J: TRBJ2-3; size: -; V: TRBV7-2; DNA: TGTGCCAGCAGCATTAGCGGGTTGCCCACAGATACGCAGTATTTT; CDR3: CASSISGLPTDTQYF
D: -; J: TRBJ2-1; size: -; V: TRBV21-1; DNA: TGTGCCAGCAGCAAAGGGCTAGCGGGAGGAGTTGAGCAGTTCTTC; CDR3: CASSKGLAGGVEQFF
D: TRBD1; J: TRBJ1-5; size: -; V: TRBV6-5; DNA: TGTGCCAGCAGTGGGACAGAGTATCAGCCCCAGCATTTT; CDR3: CASSGTEYQPQHF
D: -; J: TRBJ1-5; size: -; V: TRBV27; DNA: TGTGCCAGCAGTTTATCCCTGAACAGTTGGAAAAGCAATCAGCCCCAGCATTTT; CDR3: CASSLSLNSWKSNQPQHF
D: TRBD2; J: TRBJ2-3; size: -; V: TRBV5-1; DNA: TGCGCCAGCAGCTTAGGTCCTAGCGGGAGTAGCACAGATACGCAGTATTTT; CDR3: CASSLGPSGSSTDTQYF
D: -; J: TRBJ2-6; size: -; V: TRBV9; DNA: TGTGCCAGCAGCGTAGCGGTTAGCGCCCTTACTGGGTTGGCCAACGTCCTGACTTTC; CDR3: CASSVAVSALTGLANVLTF
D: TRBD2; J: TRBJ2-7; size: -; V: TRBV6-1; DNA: TGTGCCAGCAGAGGGACTAGCGGATACGAGCAGTACTTC; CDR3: CASRGTSGYEQYF
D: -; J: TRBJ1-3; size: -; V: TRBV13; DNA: TGTGCCAGCAGCTTAATTGGCGGAAACACCATATATTTT; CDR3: CASSLIGGNTIYF
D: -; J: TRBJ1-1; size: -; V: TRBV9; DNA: TGTGCCAGCAGCGTAAGGTCAGGATTGAACACTGAAGCTTTCTTT; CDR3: CASSVRSGLNTEAFF
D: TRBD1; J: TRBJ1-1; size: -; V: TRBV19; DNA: TGTGCCAGTAGTACCGACAGGGGCAACACTGAAGCTTTCTTT; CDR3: CASSTDRGNTEAFF
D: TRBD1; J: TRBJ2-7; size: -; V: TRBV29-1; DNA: TGCAGCGTTGAGAGGACAGGGGAGACCTACGAGCAGTACTTC; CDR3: CSVERTGETYEQYF
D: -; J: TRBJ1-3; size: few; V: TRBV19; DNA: TGTGCCAGTAGTATAGACAGCTCTGGAAACACCATATATTTT; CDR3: CASSIDSSGNTIYF
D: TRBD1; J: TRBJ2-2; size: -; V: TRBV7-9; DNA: TGTGCCAGCAGCCGCGTAAAGGGGGCGATCACCGGGGAGCTGTTTTTT; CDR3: CASSRVKGAITGELFF
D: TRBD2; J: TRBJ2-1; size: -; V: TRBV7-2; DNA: TGTGCCAGCAGCTTAGTCCACACTAGCGGGGTCTACAATGAGCAGTTCTTC; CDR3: CASSLVHTSGVYNEQFF
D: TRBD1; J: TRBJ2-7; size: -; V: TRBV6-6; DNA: TGTGCCAGCAGTTACCCGGGACAGGGGGCCTACGAGCAGTACTTC; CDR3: CASSYPGQGAYEQYF
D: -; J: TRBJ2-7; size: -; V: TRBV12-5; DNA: TGTGCTAGTGGAACGGACAGCTACGAGCAGTACTTC; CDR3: CASGTDSYEQYF
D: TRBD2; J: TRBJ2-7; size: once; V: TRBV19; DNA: TGTGCCAGTAGTTCGAGGGTAGCGGGATCCTACGAGCAGTACTTC; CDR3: CASSSRVAGSYEQYF
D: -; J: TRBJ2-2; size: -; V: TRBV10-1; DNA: TGCGCCAGCAGTGATTCACCCCACACAGGGACCACCGGGGAGCTGTTTTTT; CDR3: CASSDSPHTGTTGELFF
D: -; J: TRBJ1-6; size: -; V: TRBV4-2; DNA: TGTGCCAGCAGCCAGGGGGGAGGGAGTATTTCACCCCTCCACTTT; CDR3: CASSQGGGSISPLHF
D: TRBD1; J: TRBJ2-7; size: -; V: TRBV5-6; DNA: TGTGCCAGCAGCTTGTACCCACCGGACAGGGGATCCTACGAGCAGTACTTC; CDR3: CASSLYPPDRGSYEQYF
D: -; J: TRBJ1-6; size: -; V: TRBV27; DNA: TGTGCCAGCAGTTTCCGAGGGGGAACCTATAATTCACCCCTCCACTTT; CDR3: CASSFRGGTYNSPLHF
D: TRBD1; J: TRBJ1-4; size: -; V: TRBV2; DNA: TGTGCCAGCCGAGGACAGGGTTGGGCTAATGAAAAACTGTTTTTT; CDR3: CASRGQGWANEKLFF
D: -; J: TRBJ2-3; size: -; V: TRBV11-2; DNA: TGTGCCAGCAGTAAAGGCCGAAAACTAGCTACTAGCACAGATACGCAGTATTTT; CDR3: CASSKGRKLATSTDTQYF
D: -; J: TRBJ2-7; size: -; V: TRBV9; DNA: TGTGCCAGCAACAAGACTGCGATCCTCTACGAGCAGTACTTC; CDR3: CASNKTAILYEQYF